This entry lists 4 T cell receptor beta chains sequenced from one sample in a study of PD-1 blockade in mismatch repair-deficient tumors. TCRdb keeps only in-frame clones here, not all; method: immunoSEQ multiplex PCR. The data show about 120,000 clones, with roughly 80% seen just once and 4% to 5% held by the top ten. This specimen was peripheral blood, taken approximately 64 weeks after starting pembrolizumab. The receptor source for this set is an adult with mismatch repair-deficient cancer.

A single count supports this clone. V is TRBV6-4 and J is TRBJ2-3; 12 nucleotides match TRBD2. The CDR3 runs to 18 residues. V was pared by 2 bases and J by 5 bases, with 11 bases of the junction left unmatched. Germline V gene data show CDR1 as MRHNA and CDR2 as SNTAGT. CDR3: CASSDPRLAGGRQDTQYF. The CDR3 nucleotides read TGTGCCAGCAGTGACCCCCGGCTAGCGGGAGGGCGGCAAGATACGCAGTATTTT.

The J gene is TRBJ2-7, the V gene TRBV19; the D gene is possibly TRBD2 (6 bases). CDR3 size: 14 residues. Between the trimmed V and J ends, which lost 6 bases and 0 bases, there was a span of 12 bases. Germline values: CDR1 LNHDA, CDR2 SQIVND (reference sequence). CDR3 protein: CASSIGSNSYEQYF. In DNA form, the CDR3 reads TGTGCCAGTAGCATCGGGAGTAACTCCTACGAGCAGTACTTC.

On this clone: Mismatch with germline at one junction end may stem from a read error. The chain couples TRBV6-1 to TRBJ2-1; 11 bases fit TRBD2. In germline, CDR1 is MNHNS, CDR2 SASEGT. The CDR3 contains 15 residues. CDR3 protein: CASSESSGRYTEQFF. Written as DNA, the CDR3 is TGTGCCAGCAGTGAATCTAGCGGGAGGTACACTGAGCAGTTCTTC.

The chain links TRBV6-6 to TRBJ1-5; D is ambiguous. Germline V lookup: CDR1 MNHNY, CDR2 SVGAGI (reference sequence). CDR3 size: 14 residues. V was shortened by 6 bases and J by 3 bases, with 12 bases between the two germline ends. The CDR3 DNA reads as TGTGCCAGCAGGCCTCCTTGGGACAATCAGCCCCAGCATTTT. This gives the protein CASRPPWDNQPQHF.